This entry concerns a single TCR beta chain. This record belongs to a study of T cell changes during pregnancy in multiple sclerosis. CDR1 is SGHNT, CDR2 YYREEE, per germline (reference sequence). The germline V and J ends were trimmed by 9 bases and 2 bases, with 12 bases remaining between them. The CDR3 has 13 residues. Profiling relied on immunoSEQ multiplex PCR, and the TCRdb table lists in-frame clones only, not all of them. The sample has under 110,000 clones, less than 95% seen once. The gene calls are TRBV5-4 and TRBJ1-3; weak D call: TRBD1 (6 bases). This TCR was sampled from a female donor with multiple sclerosis, enrolled in a pregnancy study. The material sequenced was peripheral blood, taken before pregnancy. CDR3 bases: TGTGCCATGCAAGGGGGAACTGGAAACACCATATATTTT. Residues: CAMQGGTGNTIYF.